These 19 T cell receptor beta chains were sequenced from one sample in a study of OX40 agonist ivuxolimab in advanced cancers. TCRdb keeps only in-frame clones here, not all; method: immunoSEQ multiplex PCR. Found here are 65,000 to 95,000 clones, around nine tenths of them singletons; the top ten hold 0.75% to 0.95%. The input for sequencing was CD4+ or CD8+ T cells sorted from blood, taken in a trial of the OX40 agonist ivuxolimab. All receptors derive from an adult with an advanced solid tumor such as melanoma, head and neck, liver or kidney cancer.

The chain couples TRBV11-3 to TRBJ2-5, with 7 bases lining up with TRBD2. V lost 3 bases and J lost 5; bases outside the gene matches: 9. This CDR3 has 15 residues. Germline CDR1 reads SGHNT; CDR2 reads YENEEA. CDR3 nucleotide sequence: TGTGCCAGCAGCTTGGGAGGGGCTAGTGACGAGACCCAGTACTTC. Translating it yields CASSLGGASDETQYF.

The V call is TRBV7-3, the J call TRBJ1-2; D remains unclear. The ends were cut back, 5 bases at V and 2 bases at J, with 18 bases in the middle. CDR1 SGHTA and CDR2 FQGTGA come from the germline V gene. This CDR3 region has 16 residues. CDR3 in amino acids: CASSGTALIRNYGYTF. CDR3 nucleotide sequence: TGTGCCAGCAGCGGAACGGCCCTGATCCGAAACTATGGCTACACCTTC.

This sequence joins TRBV11-3 and TRBJ2-1; 8 bases align to TRBD1. The J segment lost 0 bases and the V segment lost 5 bases, leaving 9 bases of the junction unmatched. This CDR3 region has 17 residues. CDR1 SGHNT and CDR2 YENEEA come from the germline V gene. Here the CDR3 DNA reads TGTGCCAGCAGCCCCCGGACAGGGTCGAGCTCCTACAATGAGCAGTTCTTC. It is translated as CASSPRTGSSSYNEQFF.

The chain links TRBV6-6 to TRBJ2-7; 16 nucleotides agree with TRBD2. The CDR3 length is 15 residues. Germline CDR1 and CDR2: MNHNY and SVGAGI (reference sequence). J was trimmed by 2 bases and V by 9 bases; bases with no gene match: 4. CDR3 nucleotide sequence: TGTGCCAGTGCCGGGACTAGCGGGAGGGCCTACGAGCAGTACTTC. It encodes CASAGTSGRAYEQYF.

This clone has only one observation. The chain carries TRBV28 and TRBJ1-5, with D tentatively TRBD1 (5 bases). Germline-derived CDR1 and CDR2 are MDHEN and SYDVKM. The CDR3 totals 15 residues. V was trimmed by 7 bases and J by 5 bases, leaving 18 bases between them. CDR3 DNA sequence: TGTGCCAGCACCCCTCCGCGTGGGGACTATCAGCCCCAGCATTTT. It specifies CASTPPRGDYQPQHF.

This chain uses TRBV28 with TRBJ2-7; tentatively, D is TRBD2 (7 bases). The CDR3 extends over 14 amino acids. V was shortened by 4 bases and J by 7 bases, with 17 bases between the two germline ends. The germline gives CDR1 MDHEN, CDR2 SYDVKM. CDR3 sequence (DNA): TGTGCCAGCAGTTCCCCCCCGGGGGGCGGGGAGCAGTACTTC. Encoded protein: CASSSPPGGGEQYF.

V gene TRBV27 combines with J gene TRBJ2-1; 12 bases map to TRBD2. Trimming removed 6 bases from V and 1 base from J; junction bases left unmatched: 7. This CDR3 comprises 17 residues. The germline V gene encodes CDR1 MNHEY and CDR2 SMNVEV (reference sequence). This CDR3 is CASRKLAGGPSYNEQFF. The CDR3 DNA sequence: TGTGCCAGCAGGAAACTAGCGGGAGGACCATCCTACAATGAGCAGTTCTTC.

The chain employs TRBV27 and TRBJ2-3; TRBD2 aligns across 12 bases. CDR3 length: 16 residues. CDR1 is MNHEY, CDR2 SMNVEV, per germline (reference sequence). J was trimmed by 6 bases and V by 8 bases; bases with no gene match: 12. CDR3 DNA: TGTGCCAGCGCCGCCTGGACTAGCGGGAAAAGGGATACGCAGTATTTT. This sequence encodes CASAAWTSGKRDTQYF.

The rearrangement joins TRBV27 to TRBJ1-2, with TRBD1 matching 10 bases. J gave up 4 bases and V 5 bases, and 4 bases lay outside the gene matches. CDR1 is MNHEY and CDR2 is SMNVEV in the germline V gene (reference sequence). This CDR3 comprises 14 residues. CDR3 in amino acids: CASSLGQGLYGYTF. CDR3 nucleotide sequence: TGTGCCAGCAGTCTGGGACAGGGGCTCTATGGCTACACCTTC.

The chain combines TRBV28 with TRBJ2-1, with D maybe TRBD2 (5 bases). Trimming took off 1 base at V and 7 bases at J, with 14 bases between the two ends. This CDR3 region has 15 residues. CDR1 is MDHEN and CDR2 is SYDVKM in the germline V gene. The CDR3 DNA follows: TGTGCCAGCAGTTTATTTCTAGCCGGTAAGAATGAGCAGTTCTTC. It specifies CASSLFLAGKNEQFF.

Concerning this clone itself: The junction departs from the called germline gene at one end, perhaps through a read error. The CDR3 coding sequence is TGTGCAAGCACCGAGGCGGGGGCGACCCAAGAGACCCAGTACTTC. Its protein is CASTEAGATQETQYF. The chain uses TRBV2 and TRBJ2-5, with D possibly TRBD2 on 7 matching bases. The CDR3 runs to 15 residues. Germline lookup yields CDR1 SNHLY and CDR2 FYNNEI.

V and J are TRBV5-1 and TRBJ2-1; tentative D call: TRBD2 (7 bases). In germline, CDR1 is SGHRS, CDR2 YFSETQ. The V end lost 0 bases, the J end lost 13 bases, and 14 bases lay between the germline ends. The CDR3 contains 13 residues. The CDR3 region has the DNA TGCGCCAGCAGCTTGGAACCGGGGGGACACCAGTTCTTC. This gives the protein CASSLEPGGHQFF.

The rearrangement links TRBV11-2 to TRBJ2-5; the match to TRBD2 covers 14 bases. Germline assignment: CDR1 SGHAT and CDR2 FQNNGV. J gave up 5 bases and V 4 bases, and 9 bases lay outside the gene matches. The length of the CDR3 is 17 residues. The CDR3 region has the DNA TGTGCCAGCAGCTCCGGGACTAGCGGGAGAACCGGGGAGACCCAGTACTTC. Protein: CASSSGTSGRTGETQYF. The entire variable domain, with the rest obtained from reference TRBV11-2 and TRBJ2-5, is as follows: EAGVAQSPRYKIIEKRQSVAFWCNPISGHATLYWYQQILGQGPKLLIQFQNNGVVDDSQLPKDRFSAERLKGVDSTLKIQPAKLEDSAVYLCASSSGTSGRTGETQYFGPGTRLLVL.

This sequence joins TRBV9 and TRBJ2-5; 7 nucleotides align to TRBD1. Per germline, CDR1 SGDLS and CDR2 YYNGEE. The CDR3 is 17 residues long. V lost 0 bases, J lost 2 bases, and 10 bases stayed unmatched. The CDR3 coding sequence is TGTGCCAGCAGCGTAGGGGTCAGGGGGAGTGGACAAGAGACCCAGTACTTC. Translating it yields CASSVGVRGSGQETQYF.

This chain connects TRBV7-9 to TRBJ2-2; D perhaps matches TRBD1 (6 bases). The V gene's germline CDR1 is SEHNR and CDR2 FQNEAQ (reference sequence). CDR3 length equals 14 residues. Trimming took 8 bases from V and 1 from J, leaving 11 bases between them. The CDR3 DNA follows: TGTGCCAGCGGAGCAGGGGTGAACACCGGGGAGCTGTTTTTT. Amino acid sequence: CASGAGVNTGELFF. Complete variable domain (other parts from reference TRBV7-9 and TRBJ2-2): DTGVSQNPRHKITKRGQNVTFRCDPISEHNRLYWYRQTLGQGPEFLTYFQNEAQLEKSRLLSDRFSAERPKGSFSTLEIQRTEQGDSAMYLCASGAGVNTGELFFGEGSRLTVL.

The chain couples TRBV6-5 to TRBJ2-7, with 7 bases that match TRBD1. This CDR3 comprises 15 residues. V shed 1 base, J shed 3 bases, and the junction held 6 bases outside the gene matches. Germline CDR1 and CDR2: MNHEY and SVGAGI. CDR3 DNA: TGTGCCAGCAGTTACTGGACAGGTCCGCTCTACGAGCAGTACTTC. This translates into CASSYWTGPLYEQYF.

This clone has just a few counts. The chain couples TRBV2 to TRBJ2-7; 10 bases line up with TRBD2. This CDR3 comprises 14 residues. V was clipped by 6 bases and J by 7 bases; unmatched bases: 9. The germline CDR1 and CDR2 sequences are SNHLY and FYNNEI. The CDR3 protein is CASRLAGLVLEQYF. CDR3 nucleotides: TGTGCCAGCAGACTAGCGGGGCTTGTCTTGGAGCAGTACTTC. Drawing the rest from reference TRBV2 and TRBJ2-7, the complete variable domain is EPEVTQTPSHQVTQMGQEVILRCVPISNHLYFYWYRQILGQKVEFLVSFYNNEISEKSEIFDDQFSVERPDGSNFTLKIRSTKLEDSAMYFCASRLAGLVLEQYFGPGTRLTVT.

V and J are TRBV25-1 and TRBJ1-3; D is unresolved. Trimming pared 1 base from V and 0 bases from J, leaving 10 bases between. The CDR3 is made up of 16 amino acids. Looked up from germline, CDR1 is MGHDK and CDR2 is SYGVNS. In DNA form, the CDR3 reads TGTGCCAGCAGTGAATTGTTTGGGAGCTCTGGAAACACCATATATTTT. Translating gives CASSELFGSSGNTIYF.

The chain uses TRBV7-9 and TRBJ2-5; 8 bases align to TRBD2. J was trimmed by 7 bases and V by 8 bases; bases with no gene match: 6. CDR1 and CDR2 from the germline V gene are SEHNR and FQNEAQ (reference sequence). This CDR3 is 12 amino acids long. The CDR3 sequence: CASAREGGTQYF. CDR3 bases: TGTGCCAGCGCCCGGGAGGGCGGGACCCAGTACTTC.